This paragraph reports one T cell receptor beta chain. This clone was recorded a few times. Its specific antigen is unknown. No qualities accompany the bases; no much larger clone lies one base away. Each donor gave one peripheral blood draw, averaging around 120 mL, which was collected into heparinised tubes. A BD FACSAria II and a panel including CD45RO, CCR7, CD25, CD127, CD95 and CD27 were used to sort naive, central memory, regulatory and stem cell-like memory CD4+ T cells. Every sorted population had a purity above 95%. PBMCs were isolated right away by Lymphoprep density gradient centrifugation and were stained directly, without culture. Samples were stained and sorted in pairs, with one healthy donor and one patient per experiment, so that batch effects were minimized. This record comes from a study of beta chain features in type 1 diabetes (dated by TCRdb to the late 2010s). General notes on the study: Mean age, gender distribution, total cell number and subset yield were not different between patients and healthy donors. A total of approximately 110,000,000 sorted cells were examined across all samples, and a strong correlation was observed between cell number per subset and RNA yield. The study compared the TCRB repertoires of sorted circulating CD4+ T cell subsets in recently diagnosed type 1 diabetes patients with those in matched healthy donors. Regulatory and stem cell-like memory subsets were isolated from only 8 patients and roughly 8 healthy donors, whereas naive and central memory subsets came from all 30 or so donors.

The paper's findings and limits, for the study overall: Patients with type 1 diabetes made fewer insertions and deleted more nucleotides at VDJ recombination sites, implying thymic rearrangement abnormalities. PCR might favor shorter templates, but patient and control samples were amplified and corrected together, so any skew would affect both groups equally. Naive, central memory and regulatory TCRB repertoires appeared more similar among patients than among healthy donors. Only small numbers of individuals were included in the HLA sub-analyses, which left unresolved whether HLA type had any influence on TCRB rearrangement. In all four CD4+ subsets, TCRB CDR3 length was moderately but significantly shorter in type 1 diabetes patients. Because cDNA rather than genomic DNA was sequenced, highly expressing activated cells could have been over-represented, although no difference in activation and CD3 levels was found between groups.

The entire isolated RNA was reverse transcribed using the High Capacity cDNA Reverse Transcription Kit, and thus expressed TCRB transcripts were sequenced. Deep immunoSEQ sequencing was performed on naive, central memory and regulatory T cell samples, with an average of around 3.5 million total reads per sample. After sorted cells were lysed in RLT buffer, RNA was extracted with DNase-treated RNeasy Micro or Mini kits, with the choice depending on cell number. To prevent cross-contamination, every cell subset was processed on its own, while patient and healthy donor samples were processed together. Using the immunoSEQ multiplex PCR, TCRB sequences were amplified from cDNA into 87-bp fragments spanning the CDR3 region. Sequencing of the amplicons was done on the Illumina HiSeq platform. The authors' pipeline ran thus. Synthetic template baselines were used to correct PCR bias computationally, reads within Hamming distance 2 were collapsed, and singletons that could not be merged were discarded. By aligning reads against IMGT, V, D and J genes, CDR3 length, and insertions or deletions at six rearrangement sites were assigned. Within each subset, clonotype counts were normalized to sorted cell number, after which true diversity and Gini coefficients were computed with the tcR R package. The overlap coefficient, calculated on TCRB nucleotide sequences, was used to quantify repertoire sharing. TCRdb re-hosts the immuneACCESS table, in-frame sequences only. Its copies lack some clones; in the studies checked, an unresolved V gene accounts for under half of them, and the cause for the rest is not known. The V and J calls and clone size come from that table; D and trimming were worked out from the DNA. The table for this sample lists about 320,000 clones; around 15% of them were counted only once. The ten biggest clones cover about 6.7% of the sample.

V loses 0 bases of germline sequence and J loses 2 bases, and the interval between the two ends is 16 bases. Counted from cysteine to phenylalanine, this CDR3 has 18 amino acids. The only DNA kept is the CDR3, 54 bases in frame from the first base. Per the germline V gene, ENHRY is the CDR1 and SYGVKD is the CDR2. This TCR derives from a man younger than 40 in good health. The source material was central memory CD4+ T cells from blood. The chain couples TRBV10-3 to TRBJ1-4; 5 matching bases give a weak D call of TRBD1. The CDR3 protein: CAISESLTGGLTNEKLFF. The DNA sequence follows: TGTGCCATCAGTGAGTCGTTAACAGGAGGCTTGACTAATGAAAAACTGTTTTTT.